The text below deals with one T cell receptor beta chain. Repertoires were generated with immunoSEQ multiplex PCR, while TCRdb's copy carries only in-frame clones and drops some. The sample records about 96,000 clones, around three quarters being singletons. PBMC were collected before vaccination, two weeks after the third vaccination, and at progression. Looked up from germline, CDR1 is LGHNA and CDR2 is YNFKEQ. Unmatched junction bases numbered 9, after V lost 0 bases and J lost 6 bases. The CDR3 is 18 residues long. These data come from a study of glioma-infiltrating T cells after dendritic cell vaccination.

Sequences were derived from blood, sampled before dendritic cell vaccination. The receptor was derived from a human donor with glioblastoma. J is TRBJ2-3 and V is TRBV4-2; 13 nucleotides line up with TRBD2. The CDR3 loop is CASSQDRRLAGGRDTQYF. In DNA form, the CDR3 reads TGTGCCAGCAGCCAAGATCGGAGACTAGCGGGGGGCCGTGATACGCAGTATTTT.